This entry lists 17 T cell receptor beta chains sequenced from one sample in a study of blood T cell repertoires in COVID-19. Profiling relied on immunoSEQ multiplex PCR, and the TCRdb table lists in-frame clones only, not all of them. The sample has about 240,000 clones, around 88% seen once. Sequenced input: peripheral blood. All receptors derive from a woman aged 25 to 45 who had recovered from COVID-19.

Comment on this clone: The sample holds other DNA sequences that translate to the same CDR3. The chain combines TRBV9 with TRBJ1-2; 8 nucleotides match TRBD1. The CDR3 runs 15 residues. CDR1 and CDR2 (germline): SGDLS, YYNGEE. Losses at the gene ends were 0 bases for V and 2 bases for J; bases not matched to a gene: 3. The CDR3 spells CASSVGQGPNYGYTF. CDR3 nucleotides: TGTGCCAGCAGCGTAGGACAGGGGCCAAACTATGGCTACACCTTC.

The chain carries TRBV18 and TRBJ1-2; 10 bases are shared with TRBD1. CDR1 KGHSH and CDR2 LQKENI come from the germline V gene. V shed 3 bases, J shed 1 base, and the junction held 11 bases outside the gene matches. The CDR3 runs 18 residues. The CDR3 DNA is TGTGCCAGCTCACCGGTTACAACGGGACAGGGGAGTAACTATGGCTACACCTTC. This gives the protein CASSPVTTGQGSNYGYTF.

The V and J genes are TRBV6-5 and TRBJ1-4; D is ambiguous. Germline V lookup: CDR1 MNHEY, CDR2 SVGAGI. Between the trimmed V and J ends, which lost 5 bases and 15 bases, there was a span of 19 bases. The CDR3 has 13 residues. CDR3 nucleotide sequence: TGTGCCAGCAGTCCAAGAATGCAGGATTTGTTGTTTTTT. This sequence encodes CASSPRMQDLLFF.

The chain has TRBV6-2 or TRBV6-3 and TRBJ2-1; D perhaps matches TRBD2 (6 bases). The ends were cut back, 0 bases at V and 2 bases at J, with 17 bases in the middle. Germline V gene data show CDR1 as MNHEY and CDR2 as SVGEGT. The CDR3 totals 18 residues. The CDR3 region is CASSYSPGLIRTYNEQFF. The CDR3, as DNA: TGTGCCAGCAGTTACTCCCCCGGACTAATCCGAACCTACAATGAGCAGTTCTTC.

The rearrangement joins TRBV5-1 to TRBJ1-4; weak D call: TRBD1 (6 bases). V was shortened by 2 bases and J by 8 bases, with 16 bases between the two germline ends. Per the germline V gene, CDR1 is SGHRS and CDR2 is YFSETQ. CDR3 length equals 15 residues. In DNA, the CDR3 is TGCGCCAGCAGCTTCACAGGGACCCTGGAGGAAAAACTGTTTTTT. Amino acid sequence: CASSFTGTLEEKLFF.

The chain links TRBV7-2 to TRBJ2-1, with 14 bases that match TRBD2. Germline V CDR1 and CDR2: SGHTA, FQGNSA. This CDR3 region has 17 residues. J lost 9 bases, V lost 2 bases, and 9 bases had no gene match. The CDR3 bases are TGTGCCAGCAGCTTACGACTAGCGGGGGGGAGGCACGTTGAGCAGTTCTTC. Translation: CASSLRLAGGRHVEQFF.

The chain combines TRBV19 with TRBJ1-2, with a tentative D call TRBD1 (5 bases). This CDR3 is 13 amino acids long. Trimming cost V 9 bases and J 4 bases, with 15 bases left between them. Germline V CDR1 and CDR2: LNHDA, SQIVND (reference sequence). The CDR3 reads CASGDAGVYGYTF. In nucleotides, the CDR3 is TGTGCCAGCGGGGATGCGGGGGTCTATGGCTACACCTTC.

This chain uses TRBV7-3 with TRBJ1-1; TRBD1 agrees at 9 bases. This CDR3 comprises 15 residues. V shed 1 base and J 3 bases; nucleotides not matched to a gene: 3. Per germline, CDR1 SGHTA and CDR2 FQGTGA. The CDR3 loop is CASSLKGTGHTEAFF. The CDR3 DNA reads as TGTGCCAGCAGCTTAAAGGGGACAGGGCACACTGAAGCTTTCTTT. Based on the CDR3 plus reference TRBV7-3 and TRBJ1-1, the full variable domain is GAGVSQTPSNKVTEKGKYVELRCDPISGHTALYWYRQSLGQGPEFLIYFQGTGAADDSGLPNDRFFAVRPEGSVSTLKIQRTERGDSAVYLCASSLKGTGHTEAFFGQGTRLTVV.

This sequence joins TRBV9 and TRBJ2-3, with D possibly TRBD2 on 6 matching bases. CDR1 and CDR2 (germline): SGDLS, YYNGEE. V was cut by 6 bases and J by 3 bases, with 14 bases left in between. CDR3 length: 14 residues. DNA of the CDR3: TGTGCCAGCAATCGGGGTCTAGCGACAGATACGCAGTATTTT. Residues: CASNRGLATDTQYF.

This rearrangement joins TRBV5-1 to TRBJ1-2, with 7 bases matching TRBD1. Germline lookup yields CDR1 SGHRS and CDR2 YFSETQ. After removal of 5 bases from V and 2 bases from J, the junction contained 6 bases not matched to a gene. There are 14 residues in the CDR3. The CDR3 DNA follows: TGCGCCAGCAGGGTGACAGGGATCAACTATGGCTACACCTTC. As protein: CASRVTGINYGYTF. Full variable domain (remainder filled in from reference TRBV5-1 and TRBJ1-2): KAGVTQTPRYLIKTRGQQVTLSCSPISGHRSVSWYQQTPGQGLQFLFEYFSETQRNKGNFPGRFSGRQFSNSRSEMNVSTLELGDSALYLCASRVTGINYGYTFGSGTRLTVV.

Turning to this clone: Other DNA sequences in this specimen translate into the identical CDR3. The genes are TRBV5-1 and TRBJ2-5; possibly TRBD1 for D (5 bases). Germline values: CDR1 SGHRS, CDR2 YFSETQ. The CDR3 is 13 amino acids. Trimming took 0 bases from V and 5 from J, leaving 8 bases between them. CDR3 sequence reads: CASSLEGAETQYF. The CDR3 DNA sequence: TGCGCCAGCAGCTTGGAAGGGGCCGAGACCCAGTACTTC.

V gene TRBV2 combines with J gene TRBJ2-3; 11 bases map to TRBD2. CDR1 SNHLY and CDR2 FYNNEI come from the germline V gene. V lost 3 bases and J lost 1; bases outside the gene matches: 12. This CDR3 contains 19 residues. CDR3 in DNA: TGTGCCAGCAGTGATGAGACTAGCGGGGCGGTTGTGGGCACAGATACGCAGTATTTT. As protein: CASSDETSGAVVGTDTQYF. Supplemented by reference TRBV2 and TRBJ2-3, the full variable domain reads EPEVTQTPSHQVTQMGQEVILRCVPISNHLYFYWYRQILGQKVEFLVSFYNNEISEKSEIFDDQFSVERPDGSNFTLKIRSTKLEDSAMYFCASSDETSGAVVGTDTQYFGPGTRLTVL.

The chain links TRBV7-9 to TRBJ2-3; 10 nucleotides match TRBD1. This CDR3 has 16 residues. The trim removed 1 base at V and 1 base at J, leaving 2 bases unmatched. The germline CDR1 and CDR2 sequences are SEHNR and FQNEAQ (reference sequence). CDR3 bases: TGTGCCAGCAGCTTAGGACAGGGGGCCGGCACAGATACGCAGTATTTT. Protein sequence: CASSLGQGAGTDTQYF.

V usage is TRBV19 and J usage is TRBJ2-1; 7 nucleotides agree with TRBD1. After removal of 5 bases from V and 4 bases from J, the junction contained 8 bases not matched to a gene. Germline loops: CDR1 LNHDA, CDR2 SQIVND (reference sequence). The CDR3 contains 15 residues. The CDR3 sequence: CASSPYRGTYNEQFF. CDR3 DNA sequence: TGTGCCAGTAGTCCGTACAGGGGTACATACAATGAGCAGTTCTTC. Based on the CDR3 plus reference TRBV19 and TRBJ2-1, the full variable domain is DGGITQSPKYLFRKEGQNVTLSCEQNLNHDAMYWYRQDPGQGLRLIYYSQIVNDFQKGDIAEGYSVSREKKESFPLTVTSAQKNPTAFYLCASSPYRGTYNEQFFGPGTRLTVL.

The V and J genes are TRBV18 and TRBJ2-7, with D hard to call. Deletions cut 0 bases from V and 3 bases from J, with 6 bases between. Germline V lookup: CDR1 KGHSH, CDR2 LQKENI. This CDR3 is built from 13 residues. The CDR3 sequence: CASSPPRDYEQYF. CDR3 nucleotides: TGTGCCAGCTCACCACCACGAGACTACGAGCAGTACTTC.

This chain connects TRBV7-8 to TRBJ1-1; the match to TRBD1 covers 7 bases. V shed 3 bases, J shed 2 bases, and the junction held 3 bases outside the gene matches. CDR3 length: 14 residues. CDR1 and CDR2 from the germline V gene are SGHVS and FQNEAQ. The CDR3 coding sequence is TGTGCCAGCAGCTTGGGGACAGCAAACACTGAAGCTTTCTTT. Protein: CASSLGTANTEAFF.

The V and J genes are TRBV9 and TRBJ1-1; D not certain. The germline V gene encodes CDR1 SGDLS and CDR2 YYNGEE. The CDR3 extends over 16 amino acids. With 4 bases removed from V and 1 base from J, the gap between germline ends came to 17 bases. CDR3 amino acids: CASSPPWAGKNTEAFF. DNA of the CDR3: TGTGCCAGCAGCCCTCCCTGGGCCGGGAAGAACACTGAAGCTTTCTTT.